These 2 T cell receptor beta chains came from one sample sequenced in a study of cytotoxic CD8 clonotypes in ibrutinib-treated CLL. Profiling relied on immunoSEQ multiplex PCR, and the TCRdb table lists in-frame clones only, not all of them. The profile shows 30,000 to 40,000 clones, around 53% of them singletons. Sample: PBMCs, taken before ibrutinib treatment. The receptors were gathered from a human donor with chronic lymphocytic leukemia.

This rearrangement joins TRBV4-2 to TRBJ1-1, with 9 bases that match TRBD1. J gave up 4 bases and V 2 bases, and 8 bases lay outside the gene matches. The CDR3 totals 16 residues. CDR1 and CDR2 (germline): LGHNA, YNFKEQ. The CDR3 DNA reads as TGTGCCAGCAGCCAACCCATGGGACAGGGAGGCACTGAAGCTTTCTTT. Translation gives CASSQPMGQGGTEAFF.

J is TRBJ1-1 and V is TRBV7-9; D gene ambiguous. CDR1 is SEHNR and CDR2 is FQNEAQ in the germline V gene (reference sequence). The CDR3 runs 15 residues. The ends were cut back, 1 base at V and 2 bases at J, with 11 bases in the middle. Written as DNA, the CDR3 is TGTGCCAGCAGCTTAGGTCTGGTTGTCAACACTGAAGCTTTCTTT. Its translation is CASSLGLVVNTEAFF.